What follows are 15 T cell receptor beta chains derived from one specimen sequenced in a study of early T cells in non-severe SARS-CoV-2 infection. TCRdb fed the 5' RACE reads into MiXCR, producing one record per CDR3 protein. Of 100,000 to 120,000 distinct CDR3 sequences in the sample, 12% are singletons; the top ten hold around 3.1%. The source material was whole blood. All receptors derive from an adult who was a healthcare worker with PCR-confirmed SARS-CoV-2 infection or an uninfected control (not recorded which).

A few counts support this clonotype. The rearrangement links TRBV10-3 to TRBJ2-7; 8 positions agree with TRBD2. The CDR3 runs 15 residues. Germline V gene sequence: CDR1 ENHRY, CDR2 SYGVKD. J lost 1 base, V lost 6 bases, and 8 bases had no gene match. Here the CDR3 DNA reads TGTGCCATCAGCGAGACTAGCGCATCATCCTACGAGCAGTACTTC. This gives the protein CAISETSASSYEQYF.

V gene TRBV13 combines with J gene TRBJ2-1; possibly TRBD1 for D (5 bases). Looked up from germline, CDR1 is PRHDT and CDR2 is FYEKMQ (reference sequence). The germline V and J ends were trimmed by 2 bases and 3 bases, with 8 bases remaining between them. The CDR3 spans 14 residues. CDR3: CASSLSDSYNEQFF. The CDR3 DNA sequence: TGTGCCAGCAGCTTATCCGACAGCTACAATGAGCAGTTCTTC.

The table lists this clonotype with a few counts. This chain connects TRBV12-3 or TRBV12-4 to TRBJ2-7; TRBD1 might be the D (5 bases). V lost 3 bases, J lost 2 bases, and 11 bases lay in between. This CDR3 is built from 14 residues. The CDR3 sequence is CASSFRWTPYEQYF. The CDR3 DNA sequence: TGTGCCAGCAGTTTTAGGTGGACACCCTACGAGCAGTACTTC.

The table lists this clonotype with many counts. The genes are TRBV5-1 and TRBJ2-2; perhaps TRBD1 as D (6 bases). This CDR3 spans 15 amino acids. CDR1 is SGHRS, CDR2 YFSETQ, per germline. V gave up 5 bases and J gave up 0 bases, with 11 bases separating them. The DNA for the CDR3 is TGCGCCAGCAGTCAGACAGGTCCGAACACCGGGGAGCTGTTTTTT. Amino acids: CASSQTGPNTGELFF.

The V call is TRBV18, the J call TRBJ2-1; maybe TRBD1 (7 bases). The germline V gene encodes CDR1 KGHSH and CDR2 LQKENI. The CDR3 is made up of 16 amino acids. Trimming stripped 2 bases from V and 4 bases from J, with 15 bases between. CDR3 DNA: TGTGCCAGCTCACCAGCGGGGACAGCGATATACAATGAGCAGTTCTTC. Residues: CASSPAGTAIYNEQFF.

V gene TRBV12-3 or TRBV12-4 combines with J gene TRBJ2-5; D possibly corresponds to TRBD1 (5 bases). This CDR3 comprises 14 residues. V lost 1 base, J lost 7 bases, and 13 bases lay in between. The DNA for the CDR3 is TGTGCCAGCAGTTTAGGTCAGGGCCCCAGGACCCAGTACTTC. Protein: CASSLGQGPRTQYF.

The sample holds many counts of this clonotype. V usage is TRBV5-1 and J usage is TRBJ2-1, with D hard to call. Germline CDR1 SGHRS, CDR2 YFSETQ. V was cut by 4 bases and J by 0 bases, with 8 bases left in between. The CDR3 covers 14 residues. CDR3 bases: TGCGCCAGCAGCCTAGTTAGCTCCTACAATGAGCAGTTCTTC. This codes for CASSLVSSYNEQFF.

The J gene is TRBJ1-2, the V gene TRBV14; the match to TRBD1 covers 7 bases. The germline gives CDR1 SGHDN, CDR2 FVKESK. This CDR3 is 14 amino acids long. V trimming: 4 bases; J trimming: 6 bases; junction bases outside the gene matches: 8. The CDR3 DNA is TGTGCCAGCAGCCTGGACAGGCGAGATAATGGCTACACCTTC. This sequence encodes CASSLDRRDNGYTF.

There are many counts of this clonotype. The chain uses TRBV18 and TRBJ1-5, with unresolved D. V was trimmed by 5 bases and J by 6 bases, leaving 14 bases between them. Germline assignment: CDR1 KGHSH and CDR2 LQKENI. The CDR3 loop spans 14 amino acids. The CDR3: CASSGLGKSQPQHF. The CDR3, as DNA: TGTGCCAGCTCAGGGCTGGGAAAAAGTCAGCCCCAGCATTTT.

This clonotype was picked up a small number of times. This chain uses TRBV11-2 with TRBJ1-1; maybe TRBD1 (5 bases). The V end was cut by 2 bases, the J end by 2 bases, with 12 bases between. CDR1 and CDR2 from the germline V gene are SGHAT and FQNNGV. The CDR3 consists of 15 residues. The CDR3 DNA follows: TGTGCCAGCAGCTTATCCCTTACAGGCAACACTGAAGCTTTCTTT. As protein: CASSLSLTGNTEAFF. Full variable domain (missing parts from reference TRBV11-2 and TRBJ1-1): EAGVAQSPRYKIIEKRQSVAFWCNPISGHATLYWYQQILGQGPKLLIQFQNNGVVDDSQLPKDRFSAERLKGVDSTLKIQPAKLEDSAVYLCASSLSLTGNTEAFFGQGTRLTVV.

This chain's CDR3 is CSVDLDGSYEQYF. CDR3 sequence (DNA): TGCAGCGTTGACCTGGACGGATCCTACGAGCAGTACTTC. This chain joins TRBV29-1 and TRBJ2-7; D remains unclear. From germline, CDR1 is SQVTM and CDR2 ANQGSEA. V was cut by 3 bases and J by 1 base, with 10 bases left in between. This CDR3 is 13 amino acids long.

A few counts support this clonotype. The V gene is TRBV7-3, the J gene TRBJ2-7; tentatively, D is TRBD2 (6 bases). Trimming pared 2 bases from V and 5 bases from J, leaving 16 bases between. CDR1 and CDR2 from the germline V gene are SGHTA and FQGTGA. The CDR3 spans 15 residues. CDR3 sequence reads: CASSLSGTPGNEQYF. CDR3 nucleotides: TGTGCCAGCAGCTTATCCGGGACTCCTGGCAACGAGCAGTACTTC.

This clonotype showed up just a few times. The chain couples TRBV11-2 to TRBJ1-1; D possibly corresponds to TRBD1 (5 bases). Germline CDR1 and CDR2: SGHAT and FQNNGV. The V end lost 3 bases, the J end lost 0 bases, and 14 bases lay between the germline ends. The CDR3 has 16 residues. Here the CDR3 reads CASSFPRQIMNTEAFF. CDR3 DNA: TGTGCCAGCAGCTTCCCACGACAGATCATGAACACTGAAGCTTTCTTT.

This clonotype was counted between two and nine times. This chain connects TRBV2 to TRBJ2-1; TRBD2 might be the D (5 bases). In germline, CDR1 is SNHLY, CDR2 FYNNEI. V dropped 4 bases and J dropped 9 bases, with 13 bases sitting between them. The CDR3 is 13 amino acids. CDR3 coding DNA: TGTGCCAGCAGTGGGACCCCCGGAGGTGAGCAGTTCTTC. Protein sequence: CASSGTPGGEQFF.

The V call is TRBV2, the J call TRBJ1-1; tentatively, D is TRBD1 (6 bases). In germline, CDR1 is SNHLY, CDR2 FYNNEI. The length of the CDR3 is 14 residues. V lost 10 bases and J 2 bases, leaving 17 bases between the germline ends. DNA of the CDR3: TGTGCCACCCGACTGGGGGCGACTAACACTGAAGCTTTCTTT. It yields the protein CATRLGATNTEAFF.